This T cell receptor (beta chain) was sequenced in a study of shared clonotypes between healthy human individuals. Study in general: Aged 18 to 49, the donors were a couple of women and a few men. Study outcomes and limitations: Clonotype sharing among donors was thought likely to change with sequencing depth.

Of note for this clone: Its specificity is unknown.

The CDR3 is made up of 14 amino acids. V trimming: 2 bases; J trimming: 4 bases; junction bases outside the gene matches: 5. Germline values: CDR1 MNHNS, CDR2 SASEGT. Here immunoSEQ multiplex PCR was the method, and the copy in TCRdb shows in-frame clones only, minus some. Of 450,000 to 550,000 clones in the sample, 79% were seen once. All donors qualified as healthy HIV-negative adults and had experienced no recent acute infections or vaccinations. Nashville, Tennessee was home to all donors, who were Caucasian adults. Sequenced sample: PBMCs. The sequence derives from a woman aged 40-49 years in good health. Some clones in this sample may be carry-over from other donors' samples. The chain joins TRBV6-1 to TRBJ2-7; 7 bases are shared with TRBD2. In nucleotides, the CDR3 is TGTGCCAGCAGTGAAATGCGGGAGTGGTACGAGCAGTACTTC. This sequence encodes CASSEMREWYEQYF.